The clone carrying this TCR beta chain was counted only a few times. One base away lies a much larger clone, so this may be a sequencing read error. The sample has other DNA sequences that encode this CDR3 too. The CDR3 has 13 amino acids. Germline CDR1 is SNHLY and CDR2 is FYNNEI. V shed 6 bases, J shed 5 bases, and the junction held 2 bases outside the gene matches. CD4+ cells yielded CD45RA+ naive and CD45RA-negative memory subsets. These data originate in a study of shared clonotypes between healthy human individuals. Data came from immunoSEQ multiplex PCR; TCRdb stores just in-frame clones and leaves some out. The sample includes about a million clones, 60% to 80% of them seen just once.

The sample was memory CD4+ T cells from PBMCs. The sample's subset: CD45RA-negative fraction. This chain joins TRBV2 and TRBJ1-4; 8 bases are a match to TRBD1. This clonotype was sampled from a young man in good health. Some clones in this sample may be carry-over from other donors' samples. This CDR3 reads CASSRTGNEKLFF. CDR3 bases: TGTGCCAGCAGCAGGACAGGGAATGAAAAACTGTTTTTT.